The source of this T cell receptor (beta chain) is a study of beta chain features in type 1 diabetes. Study-wide findings and caveats: For Type 1 diabetes patients, all four CD4+ subsets carried TCRB CDR3s that were moderately but significantly shorter.

V dropped 2 bases and J dropped 2 bases, with 4 bases sitting between them. The CDR3 length is 12 residues. Germline V CDR1 and CDR2: SGHNT, YYREEE (reference sequence). Isolated RNA was reverse transcribed in full, so expressed TCRB transcripts were sequenced. The protocol was immunoSEQ multiplex PCR, while the TCRdb copy is restricted to in-frame clones and leaves out a portion. The sample carries approximately 240,000 clones, 16% recorded once. To note about this clone: No antigen is known for it. Other nucleotide sequences from this sample produce the same CDR3.

The chain links TRBV5-4 to TRBJ1-1; D gene unclear. Sequenced material: naive CD4+ T cells from blood. The source of this sequence is a man aged 30 to 45 with type 1 diabetes. The CDR3 reads CASSFSNTEAFF. For the CDR3, the DNA is TGTGCCAGCAGCTTTTCAAACACTGAAGCTTTCTTT. The full variable domain, completed using reference TRBV5-4 and TRBJ1-1, is ETGVTQSPTHLIKTRGQQVTLRCSSQSGHNTVSWYQQALGQGPQFIFQYYREEENGRGNFPPRFSGLQFPNYSSELNVNALELDDSALYLCASSFSNTEAFFGQGTRLTVV.